The 8 T cell receptor beta chains below come from one sample, sequenced in a study of CD8+ T cells in alopecia areata. Once RNA had been extracted, it was reverse transcribed into cDNA to act as the sequencing template. Measured with immunoSEQ multiplex PCR; TCRdb has only the in-frame clones, and not every one. Counted here are over 150,000 clones, approximately 62% occurring once; the ten biggest clones make up over 1.5%. This material consisted of CD4+ T cells sorted from blood, taken at week 0. Receptors were obtained from a human donor with alopecia areata.

There are a few counts of this clone. The V gene is TRBV6-5, the J gene TRBJ1-2; D remains ambiguous. Trimming left V 6 bases short and J 5 bases short, with 16 bases between. This CDR3 spans 14 amino acids. The germline V gene encodes CDR1 MNHEY and CDR2 SVGAGI. The CDR3 is CASSPTSGGYGYTF. For the CDR3, the DNA is TGTGCCAGCAGCCCCACCTCGGGAGGGTATGGCTACACCTTC.

The V gene is TRBV10-3, the J gene TRBJ2-7; 10 bases agree with TRBD1. CDR1 and CDR2 from the germline V gene are ENHRY and SYGVKD. Trimming removed 10 bases from V and 2 bases from J; junction bases left unmatched: 5. This CDR3 contains 13 residues. CDR3 sequence: CATGQGQTYEQYF. CDR3 coding DNA: TGTGCCACGGGACAGGGGCAGACCTACGAGCAGTACTTC.

With regard to this clone: At the DNA level, this CDR3 is encoded by other sequences in the same sample as well. The V and J genes are TRBV5-1 and TRBJ2-6; D is possibly TRBD1 (5 bases). V lost 3 bases and J 2 bases, leaving 9 bases between the germline ends. The length of the CDR3 is 15 residues. Germline-derived CDR1 and CDR2 are SGHRS and YFSETQ. The CDR3 DNA reads TGCGCCAGCAGCTCCCAGGGTACTGGGGCCAACGTCCTGACTTTC. Translating it yields CASSSQGTGANVLTF.

V gene TRBV30 combines with J gene TRBJ1-2; TRBD1 is a possible D gene (5 bases). V lost 1 base, J lost 3 bases, and 6 bases lay in between. The CDR3 length is 12 residues. Germline V gene sequence: CDR1 GTSNPN, CDR2 SVGIG (reference sequence). Here the CDR3 DNA reads TGTGCCTGGAGTGGGGGACACTATGGCTACACCTTC. This sequence encodes CAWSGGHYGYTF.

This rearrangement joins TRBV5-1 to TRBJ1-2; D gene ambiguous. V gave up 2 bases and J gave up 4 bases, with 12 bases separating them. Per germline, CDR1 SGHRS and CDR2 YFSETQ. CDR3 length: 14 amino acids. The CDR3 is CASSFDAGSYGYTF. As DNA, the CDR3 is TGCGCCAGCAGCTTCGACGCGGGGTCCTATGGCTACACCTTC.

The chain has TRBV27 and TRBJ1-2; TRBD1 might be the D (6 bases). The CDR3 is 12 amino acids. V was clipped by 3 bases and J by 6 bases, with 8 bases between them. Germline CDR1 is MNHEY and CDR2 is SMNVEV (reference sequence). The CDR3 spells CASSFGGHGYTF. CDR3 coding DNA: TGTGCCAGCAGTTTCGGGGGCCATGGCTACACCTTC.

This clone was picked up one time. The chain is built from TRBV30 and TRBJ1-6; TRBD1 might be the D (5 bases). V shed 0 bases and J shed 11 bases, with 8 bases lying between them. Germline loops: CDR1 GTSNPN, CDR2 SVGIG (reference sequence). The CDR3 is 12 amino acids. The CDR3 sequence: CAWSVRGTPLHF. As DNA, the CDR3 is TGTGCCTGGAGTGTAAGGGGTACACCCCTCCACTTT.

V and J are TRBV13 and TRBJ2-7; possibly TRBD2 for D (6 bases). CDR3 length equals 13 residues. Trimming took 5 bases from V and 8 from J, leaving 16 bases between them. CDR1 and CDR2 from the germline V gene are PRHDT and FYEKMQ (reference sequence). CDR3 loop: CASSLAVAVQQYF. The CDR3 coding sequence is TGTGCCAGCAGCCTGGCTGTAGCGGTCCAGCAGTACTTC.